The 13 T cell receptor beta chains below all came from one sample that was sequenced in a study of response to subunit inactivated influenza vaccine. TCRdb re-analysed the RT-PCR reads in MiXCR, keeping a single row per CDR3 protein. The table has 400,000 to 650,000 distinct CDR3 sequences, approximately 6.9% seen once. This specimen was PBMCs from blood, taken roughly 24 months after vaccination. The receptors here all came from a man in his fifties or sixties who received an inactivated influenza vaccine.

Concerning this clonotype itself: The junction departs from germline at one end; a sequencing error may be responsible. The V and J genes are TRBV11-1 and TRBJ2-1; no firm D call. The germline CDR1 and CDR2 sequences are SGHAT and FQDESV (reference sequence). CDR3 length: 19 residues. The CDR3 reads CPSSLTGLRRASSYNEQFF. DNA for the CDR3: TGTCCCAGCAGCTTAACCGGCCTACGCCGCGCGAGCTCCTACAATGAGCAGTTCTTC.

This clonotype was counted a few times. The chain couples TRBV29-1 to TRBJ1-5; TRBD1 aligns across 7 bases. The CDR3 runs to 14 residues. The V gene's germline CDR1 is SQVTM and CDR2 ANQGSEA. J lost 2 bases, V lost 6 bases, and 7 bases had no gene match. The DNA of the CDR3 is TGCAGCGTATCAGGGGGGGCGGGCAATCAGCCCCAGCATTTT. It is translated as CSVSGGAGNQPQHF.

In this sample, this clonotype turned up a few times. V is TRBV5-6 and J is TRBJ1-1, with TRBD1 matching 8 bases. Germline CDR1 is SGHDT and CDR2 is YYEEEE. CDR3 length: 16 amino acids. Losses at the gene ends were 0 bases for V and 4 bases for J; bases not matched to a gene: 8. This CDR3 is CASSLAQQGVGTEAFF. The CDR3, as DNA: TGTGCCAGCAGCTTGGCCCAACAGGGGGTCGGCACTGAAGCTTTCTTT.

This clonotype was counted a few times. V gene TRBV4-3 combines with J gene TRBJ1-4; D remains ambiguous. The V and J ends lost 0 bases and 8 bases respectively, with 10 bases between them. Looked up from germline, CDR1 is LGHNA and CDR2 is YSLEER. The CDR3 is 14 amino acids. The CDR3 here is CASSQDFGTEKLFF. CDR3 coding DNA: TGCGCCAGCAGCCAAGATTTCGGCACGGAAAAACTGTTTTTT.

This chain connects TRBV12-3 or TRBV12-4 to TRBJ2-3; TRBD2 might be the D (6 bases). CDR3 length equals 14 residues. The germline V and J ends were trimmed by 2 bases and 4 bases, with 10 bases remaining between them. The CDR3 loop is CASSLSGASDTQYF. In DNA, the CDR3 is TGTGCCAGCAGTTTATCGGGAGCTTCAGATACGCAGTATTTT.

The chain combines TRBV2 with TRBJ2-5; TRBD1 matches at 10 bases. The CDR3 is 14 amino acids. The trim removed 6 bases at V and 3 bases at J, leaving 4 bases unmatched. The germline gives CDR1 SNHLY, CDR2 FYNNEI. This chain's CDR3 is CASREGTGEETQYF. CDR3 sequence (DNA): TGTGCCAGCAGAGAGGGGACAGGGGAAGAGACCCAGTACTTC. The full variable domain, with the rest looked up from reference TRBV2 and TRBJ2-5, is EPEVTQTPSHQVTQMGQEVILRCVPISNHLYFYWYRQILGQKVEFLVSFYNNEISEKSEIFDDQFSVERPDGSNFTLKIRSTKLEDSAMYFCASREGTGEETQYFGPGTRLLVL.

This clonotype was seen only a few times. This chain uses TRBV10-3 with TRBJ2-7; D not certain. The CDR3 consists of 14 residues. Trimming removed 0 bases from V and 2 bases from J, with 8 bases in between. The germline CDR1 and CDR2 sequences are ENHRY and SYGVKD. The CDR3 DNA reads TGTGCCATCAGTGAGTCTTCGATCGCCTACGAGCAGTACTTC. This gives the protein CAISESSIAYEQYF.

The rearrangement uses TRBV7-3 and TRBJ2-1, with D tentatively TRBD1 or TRBD2 (6 bases each). Germline V gene sequence: CDR1 SGHTA, CDR2 FQGTGA. The CDR3 is 15 residues long. V was cut by 3 bases and J by 8 bases, with 17 bases left in between. CDR3 bases: TGTGCCAGCAGCTTCACAGGGAGACTAGGCGATGAGCAGTTCTTC. This sequence encodes CASSFTGRLGDEQFF.

This clonotype was counted ten times or more. The chain employs TRBV9 and TRBJ2-1; 7 bases align to TRBD1. The V gene end was trimmed by 4 bases and the J gene end by 1 base; junction bases not matched to a gene: 5. The germline V gene has CDR1 SGDLS and CDR2 YYNGEE. The CDR3 runs 15 residues. The CDR3 DNA is TGTGCCAGCAGCCCCCGACAGGGATCCTACAATGAGCAGTTCTTC. Residues: CASSPRQGSYNEQFF.

The chain is built from TRBV27 and TRBJ2-1; TRBD2 matches at 8 bases. The V gene end was trimmed by 10 bases and the J gene end by 4 bases; junction bases not matched to a gene: 9. This CDR3 has 14 amino acids. Germline lookup yields CDR1 MNHEY and CDR2 SMNVEV (reference sequence). This CDR3 is CAIRPGGIYNEQFF. The CDR3 nucleotides are TGTGCCATTCGCCCGGGGGGGATTTACAATGAGCAGTTCTTC.

This chain connects TRBV11-2 to TRBJ2-7; D tentatively reads TRBD1 or TRBD2 (5 bases each). V dropped 0 bases and J dropped 0 bases, with 15 bases sitting between them. Germline CDR1 is SGHAT and CDR2 is FQNNGV. This CDR3 comprises 17 residues. The CDR3 reads CASSLDRWQGASYEQYF. The CDR3 nucleotides are TGTGCCAGCAGCTTAGATCGTTGGCAGGGAGCCTCCTACGAGCAGTACTTC. Looking up the rest from reference TRBV11-2 and TRBJ2-7 gives the full variable domain: EAGVAQSPRYKIIEKRQSVAFWCNPISGHATLYWYQQILGQGPKLLIQFQNNGVVDDSQLPKDRFSAERLKGVDSTLKIQPAKLEDSAVYLCASSLDRWQGASYEQYFGPGTRLTVT.

The chain carries TRBV10-2 and TRBJ2-1; TRBD1 or TRBD2 may be the D gene (5 bases each). The V end was cut by 5 bases, the J end by 5 bases, with 10 bases between. Looked up from germline, CDR1 is WSHSY and CDR2 is SAAADI. CDR3 size: 13 residues. CDR3 protein: CASSTGLNNEQFF. In nucleotides, the CDR3 is TGCGCCAGCAGTACGGGGCTGAACAATGAGCAGTTCTTC.

This clonotype was recorded at least ten times. The chain uses TRBV6-5 and TRBJ2-2, with a weak D call TRBD2 (6 bases). CDR1 MNHEY and CDR2 SVGAGI come from the germline V gene. The V and J ends lost 6 bases and 6 bases respectively, with 8 bases between them. This CDR3 has 12 amino acids. CDR3 sequence: CASRWGAGELFF. In nucleotides, the CDR3 is TGTGCCAGCAGATGGGGGGCCGGGGAGCTGTTTTTT.